This T cell receptor (beta chain) was obtained from a study of shared clonotypes between healthy human individuals. V lost 7 bases to trimming and J lost 6 bases; unmatched junction nucleotides: 15. This CDR3 has 16 residues. CDR1 MNHNY and CDR2 SVGAGI come from the germline V gene (reference sequence). To note about this clone: What it binds is not known.

General study results and limits: It was the few donors that limited the genetic and exposure-history diversity represented. The study's rarefaction showed incomplete sorted-subset sequencing despite large depth.

Per the original data handling: Filtering differed because ImmunoSEQ produced junction-only sequences that carried no quality scores. The data were produced by immunoSEQ multiplex PCR, yet TCRdb's version contains in-frame clones alone and is incomplete. The DNA gave D and trimming, while V, J and clone size come from that table. The table has nearly 1 million clones, over 60% seen once. This clonotype was sampled from a man aged 18 to 29 in good health. Sequencing input: memory CD4+ T cells sorted from blood. The subset denotes: CD45RA-negative fraction. The gene calls are TRBV6-6 and TRBJ1-5; 7 bases align to TRBD1. The CDR3 loop is CASNQDRVLVRQPQHF. In DNA, the CDR3 is TGTGCCAGCAACCAAGACAGGGTGCTCGTTCGTCAGCCCCAGCATTTT.